Many counts were recorded for the clone carrying this T cell receptor beta chain. Trimming removed 8 bases from V and 8 bases from J, with 16 bases in between. This CDR3 has 13 amino acids. This sample is part of a study of T cells in Graves' hyperthyroidism and ophthalmopathy. RNA transcripts yielded amplified TCR beta CDR3 regions. A set of HTBI primers served as the primers for a first-round RT-PCR of the TCR CDR3. In TCRdb, the multiplex PCR reads were re-called with MiXCR into one record per CDR3 protein. Among around 340,000 distinct CDR3 sequences, about 15% were seen once, and the ten largest hold about 22%. Graves' hyperthyroidism qualified as stable when ophthalmopathy did not progress within 18 months.

Specimen: blood. This chain links TRBV12-3 or TRBV12-4 with TRBJ1-3; D is uncertain. This clonotype was sampled from a woman in her thirties with Graves' hyperthyroidism. The DNA for the CDR3 is TGTGCCAGCTCCCCTGGAGGGTTTGACACCATATATTTT. This translates into CASSPGGFDTIYF.